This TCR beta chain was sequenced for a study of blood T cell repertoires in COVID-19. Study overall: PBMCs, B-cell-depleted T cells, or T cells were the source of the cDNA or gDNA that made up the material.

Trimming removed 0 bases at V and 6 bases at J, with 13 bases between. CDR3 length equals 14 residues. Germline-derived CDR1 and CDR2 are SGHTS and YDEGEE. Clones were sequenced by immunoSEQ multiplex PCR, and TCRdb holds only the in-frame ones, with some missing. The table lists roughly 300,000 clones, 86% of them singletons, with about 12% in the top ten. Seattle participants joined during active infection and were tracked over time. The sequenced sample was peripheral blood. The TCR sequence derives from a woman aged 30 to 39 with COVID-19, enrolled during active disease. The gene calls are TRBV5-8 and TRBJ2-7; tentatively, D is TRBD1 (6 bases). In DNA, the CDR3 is TGTGCCAGCAGCTTGGAAAGGGGGAATCGCGAGCAGTACTTC. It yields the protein CASSLERGNREQYF.